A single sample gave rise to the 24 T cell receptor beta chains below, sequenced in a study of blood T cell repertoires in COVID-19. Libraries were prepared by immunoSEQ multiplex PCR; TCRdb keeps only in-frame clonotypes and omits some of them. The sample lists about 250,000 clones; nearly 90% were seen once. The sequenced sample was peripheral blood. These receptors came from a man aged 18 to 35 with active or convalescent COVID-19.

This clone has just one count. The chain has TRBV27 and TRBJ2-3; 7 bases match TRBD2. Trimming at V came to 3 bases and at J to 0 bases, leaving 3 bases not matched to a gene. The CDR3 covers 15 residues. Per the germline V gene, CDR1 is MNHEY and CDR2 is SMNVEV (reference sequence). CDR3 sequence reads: CASSFSGQSTDTQYF. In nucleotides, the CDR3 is TGTGCCAGCAGTTTTAGCGGGCAAAGCACAGATACGCAGTATTTT.

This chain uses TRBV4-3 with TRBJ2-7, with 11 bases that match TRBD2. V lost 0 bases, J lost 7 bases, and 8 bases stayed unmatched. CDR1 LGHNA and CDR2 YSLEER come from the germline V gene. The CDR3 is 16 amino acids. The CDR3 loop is CASSQDTSGSRGEQYF. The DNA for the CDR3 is TGCGCCAGCAGCCAAGATACTAGCGGGAGCCGTGGGGAGCAGTACTTC.

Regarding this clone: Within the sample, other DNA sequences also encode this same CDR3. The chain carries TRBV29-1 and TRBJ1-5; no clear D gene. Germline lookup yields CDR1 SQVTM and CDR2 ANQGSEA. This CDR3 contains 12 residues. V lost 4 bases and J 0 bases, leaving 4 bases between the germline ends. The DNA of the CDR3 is TGCAGCGTTGCCGGTAGCAATCAGCCCCAGCATTTT. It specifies CSVAGSNQPQHF.

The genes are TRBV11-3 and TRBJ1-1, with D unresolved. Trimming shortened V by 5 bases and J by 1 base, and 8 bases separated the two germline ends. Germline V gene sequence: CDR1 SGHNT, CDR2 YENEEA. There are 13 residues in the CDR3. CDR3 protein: CASSKRQNTEAFF. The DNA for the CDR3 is TGTGCCAGCAGCAAACGACAGAACACTGAAGCTTTCTTT.

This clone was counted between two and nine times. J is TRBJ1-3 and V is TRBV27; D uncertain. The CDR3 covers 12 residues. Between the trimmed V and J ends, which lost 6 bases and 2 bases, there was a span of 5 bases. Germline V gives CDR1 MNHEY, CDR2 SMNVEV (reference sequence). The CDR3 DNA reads TGTGCCAGCAGGTCAGCTGGAAACACCATATATTTT. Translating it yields CASRSAGNTIYF.

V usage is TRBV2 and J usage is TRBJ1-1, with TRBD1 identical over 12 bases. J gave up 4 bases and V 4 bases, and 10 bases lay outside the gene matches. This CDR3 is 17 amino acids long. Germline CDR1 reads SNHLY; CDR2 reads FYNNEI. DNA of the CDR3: TGTGCCAGCAGTGCCTGGGGACAGGGGGCTTTAGGCACTGAAGCTTTCTTT. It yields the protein CASSAWGQGALGTEAFF.

The CDR3 loop reads CASSWQGPGNTIYF. Written as DNA, the CDR3 is TGTGCCAGCAGCTGGCAGGGGCCAGGAAACACCATATATTTT. The chain employs TRBV7-2 and TRBJ1-3; D perhaps matches TRBD1 (6 bases). The CDR3 extends over 14 amino acids. Germline V CDR1 and CDR2: SGHTA, FQGNSA. Deletions cut 4 bases from V and 4 bases from J, with 11 bases between.

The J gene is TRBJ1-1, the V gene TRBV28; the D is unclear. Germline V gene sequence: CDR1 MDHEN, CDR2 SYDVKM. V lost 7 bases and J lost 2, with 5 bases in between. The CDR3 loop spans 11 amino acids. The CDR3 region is CASIINTEAFF. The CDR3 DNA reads TGTGCCAGCATTATTAACACTGAAGCTTTCTTT.

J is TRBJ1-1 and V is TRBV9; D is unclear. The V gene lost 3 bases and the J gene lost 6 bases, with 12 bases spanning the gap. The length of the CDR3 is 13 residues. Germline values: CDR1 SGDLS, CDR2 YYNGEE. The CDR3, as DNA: TGTGCCAGCAGCGCCGAGTTCGAAGCTGAAGCTTTCTTT. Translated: CASSAEFEAEAFF.

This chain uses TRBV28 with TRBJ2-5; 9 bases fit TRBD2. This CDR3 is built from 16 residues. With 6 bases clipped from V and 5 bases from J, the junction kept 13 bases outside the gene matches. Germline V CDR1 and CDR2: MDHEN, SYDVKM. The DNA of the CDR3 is TGTGCCAGCAGGCCCACTTTGGGAGCGGGAGGTGAGACCCAGTACTTC. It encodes CASRPTLGAGGETQYF.

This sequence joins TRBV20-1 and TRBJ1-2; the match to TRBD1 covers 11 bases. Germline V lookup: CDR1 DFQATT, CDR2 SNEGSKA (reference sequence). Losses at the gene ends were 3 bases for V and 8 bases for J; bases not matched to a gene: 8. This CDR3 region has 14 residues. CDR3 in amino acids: CSASGQGAPGGYTF. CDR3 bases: TGCAGTGCTAGTGGACAGGGGGCGCCGGGGGGCTACACCTTC.

The chain's CDR3 is CASSISARKGANYQPQHF. The DNA of the CDR3 is TGTGCCAGTAGTATCTCGGCTCGGAAGGGGGCAAATTATCAGCCCCAGCATTTT. The chain joins TRBV19 to TRBJ1-5; TRBD1 agrees at 7 bases. Per germline, CDR1 LNHDA and CDR2 SQIVND (reference sequence). The CDR3 has 18 amino acids. V trimming: 3 bases; J trimming: 5 bases; junction bases outside the gene matches: 16.

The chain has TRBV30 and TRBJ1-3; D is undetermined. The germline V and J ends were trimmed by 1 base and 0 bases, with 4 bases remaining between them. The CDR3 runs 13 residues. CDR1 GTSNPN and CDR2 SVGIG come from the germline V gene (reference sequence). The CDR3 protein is CAWSDNSGNTIYF. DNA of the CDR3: TGTGCCTGGAGTGACAACTCTGGAAACACCATATATTTT.

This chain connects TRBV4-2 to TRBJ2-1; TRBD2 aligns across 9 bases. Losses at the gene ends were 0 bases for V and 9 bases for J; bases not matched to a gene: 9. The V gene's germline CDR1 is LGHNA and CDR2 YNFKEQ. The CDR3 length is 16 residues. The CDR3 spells CASSQDWAGGSGEQFF. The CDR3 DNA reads TGTGCCAGCAGCCAAGATTGGGCGGGGGGGAGCGGTGAGCAGTTCTTC.

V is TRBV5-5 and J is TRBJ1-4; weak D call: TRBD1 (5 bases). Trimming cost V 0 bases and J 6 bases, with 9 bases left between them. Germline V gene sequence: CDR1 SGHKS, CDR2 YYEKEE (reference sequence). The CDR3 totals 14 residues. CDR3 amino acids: CASSLGLRDEKLFF. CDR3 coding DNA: TGTGCCAGCAGCTTGGGCCTCAGGGATGAAAAACTGTTTTTT.

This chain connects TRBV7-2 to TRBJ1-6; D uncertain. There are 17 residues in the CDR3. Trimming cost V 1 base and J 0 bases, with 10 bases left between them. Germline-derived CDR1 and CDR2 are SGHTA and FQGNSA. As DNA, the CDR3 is TGTGCCAGCAGCTTAGAGCTTCCGAGCTCCTATAATTCACCCCTCCACTTT. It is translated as CASSLELPSSYNSPLHF.

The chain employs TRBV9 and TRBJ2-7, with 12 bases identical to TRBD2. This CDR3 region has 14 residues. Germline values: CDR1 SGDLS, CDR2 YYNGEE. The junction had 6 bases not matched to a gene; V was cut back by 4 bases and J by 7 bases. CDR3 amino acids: CASSTGLAGLEQYF. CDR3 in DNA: TGTGCCAGCAGCACCGGACTAGCGGGACTAGAGCAGTACTTC.

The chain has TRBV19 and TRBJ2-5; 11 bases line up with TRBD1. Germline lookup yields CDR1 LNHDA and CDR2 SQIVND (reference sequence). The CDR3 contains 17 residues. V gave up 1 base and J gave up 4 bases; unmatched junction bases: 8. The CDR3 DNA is TGTGCCAGTAGTATAGGTCGGACAGGGGGCAATCTAGAGACCCAGTACTTC. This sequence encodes CASSIGRTGGNLETQYF.

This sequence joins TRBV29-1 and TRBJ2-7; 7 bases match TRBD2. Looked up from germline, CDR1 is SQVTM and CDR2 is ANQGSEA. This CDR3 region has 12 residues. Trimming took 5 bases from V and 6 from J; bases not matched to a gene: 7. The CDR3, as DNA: TGCAGCGTTTTGGTTTGGGAGGGCGAGCAGTACTTC. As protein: CSVLVWEGEQYF.

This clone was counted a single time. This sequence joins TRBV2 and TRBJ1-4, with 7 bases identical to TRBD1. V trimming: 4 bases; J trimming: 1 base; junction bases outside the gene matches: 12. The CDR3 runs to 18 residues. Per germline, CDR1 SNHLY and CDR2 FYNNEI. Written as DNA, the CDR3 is TGTGCCAGCAGTGGGCCGACAGGGTGGGTGAGAACTAATGAAAAACTGTTTTTT. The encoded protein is CASSGPTGWVRTNEKLFF.

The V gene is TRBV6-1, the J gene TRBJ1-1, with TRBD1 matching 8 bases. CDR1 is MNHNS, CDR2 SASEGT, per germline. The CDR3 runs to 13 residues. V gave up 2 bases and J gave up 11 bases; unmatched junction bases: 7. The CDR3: CASSEFRGRWAFF. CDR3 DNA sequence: TGTGCCAGCAGTGAATTCAGGGGGCGGTGGGCTTTCTTT.

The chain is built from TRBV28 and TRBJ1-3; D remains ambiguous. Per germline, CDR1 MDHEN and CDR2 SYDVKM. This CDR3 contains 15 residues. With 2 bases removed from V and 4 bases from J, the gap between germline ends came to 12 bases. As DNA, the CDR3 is TGTGCCAGCAGTTTAGGTTCGGCCGGGGGAAACACCATATATTTT. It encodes CASSLGSAGGNTIYF.

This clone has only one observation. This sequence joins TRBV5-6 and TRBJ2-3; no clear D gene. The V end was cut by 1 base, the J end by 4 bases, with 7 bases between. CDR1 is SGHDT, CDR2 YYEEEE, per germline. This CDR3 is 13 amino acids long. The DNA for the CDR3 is TGTGCCAGCAGCTTGCGAGTTCCAGATACGCAGTATTTT. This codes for CASSLRVPDTQYF.

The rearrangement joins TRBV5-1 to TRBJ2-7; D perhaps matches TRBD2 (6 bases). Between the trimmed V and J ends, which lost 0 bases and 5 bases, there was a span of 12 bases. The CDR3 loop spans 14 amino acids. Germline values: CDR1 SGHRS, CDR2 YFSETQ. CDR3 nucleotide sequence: TGCGCCAGCAGCTTGGGCGGGACCCCGGACGAGCAGTACTTC. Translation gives CASSLGGTPDEQYF.